The 17 T cell receptor beta chains in this list originate from one sample, sequenced in a study of monozygotic twins with inflammatory bowel disease. TCRdb re-called the 5' RACE reads and gives one entry per CDR3 protein, without DNA. The sample has about 160,000 distinct CDR3 sequences; the top ten hold roughly 2.6%. Sequencing was carried out using blood. The receptors come from a human donor with ulcerative colitis or Crohn's disease, or a healthy co-twin of an affected twin (not recorded which).

The genes are TRBV18 and TRBJ2-3; the D call of TRBD1 rests on TCRdb alone, since no DNA is present to check it. The CDR3 covers 16 residues. Germline values: CDR1 KGHSH, CDR2 LQKENI. This CDR3 reads CASSPDQGKLTDTQYF.

This chain connects TRBV7-2 to TRBJ2-3. The CDR3 is 13 amino acids. Germline-derived CDR1 and CDR2 are SGHTA and FQGNSA. The CDR3 sequence: CASSLKGTDTQYF.

V gene TRBV6-6 combines with J gene TRBJ2-7. CDR1 is MNHNY and CDR2 is SVGAGI in the germline V gene (reference sequence). The CDR3 totals 14 residues. The CDR3 loop is CASSYSTSTLEQYF.

The chain links TRBV7-8 to TRBJ1-5. Per the germline V gene, CDR1 is SGHVS and CDR2 is FQNEAQ. This CDR3 contains 15 residues. The CDR3 sequence is CASSLLALDNQPQHF.

The chain couples TRBV12-3 or TRBV12-4 to TRBJ1-1. The CDR3 totals 14 residues. The CDR3 sequence is CASSLAAQNTEAFF.

The chain couples TRBV5-1 to TRBJ2-2; TCRdb outputs TRBD2, but without DNA this stays unchecked. The CDR3 consists of 17 residues. Germline CDR1 SGHRS, CDR2 YFSETQ. CDR3 region: CATSTSGGAYGTGELFF. The full variable domain, with the rest looked up from reference TRBV5-1 and TRBJ2-2, is KAGVTQTPRYLIKTRGQQVTLSCSPISGHRSVSWYQQTPGQGLQFLFEYFSETQRNKGNFPGRFSGRQFSNSRSEMNVSTLELGDSALYLCATSTSGGAYGTGELFFGEGSRLTVL.

The J gene is TRBJ2-7, the V gene TRBV4-2; TCRdb designates TRBD1, a call that cannot be tested without DNA. The CDR3 is 15 amino acids. Germline lookup yields CDR1 LGHNA and CDR2 YNFKEQ. CDR3 sequence: CASSQPRDRGDEQYF.

The chain carries TRBV5-4 and TRBJ2-7; TCRdb calls TRBD1, which cannot be checked without DNA. Per the germline V gene, CDR1 is SGHNT and CDR2 is YYREEE (reference sequence). The CDR3 contains 17 residues. CDR3 in amino acids: CASSLSSSSRGLYEQYF.

CDR3 sequence reads: CSARQGETQNF. V and J are TRBV20-1 and TRBJ2-5; checking the TCRdb D call of TRBD1 is not possible without DNA. CDR1 and CDR2 from the germline V gene are DFQATT and SNEGSKA (reference sequence). The CDR3 consists of 11 residues.

The chain has TRBV7-9 and TRBJ1-2. This CDR3 region has 15 residues. Per germline, CDR1 SEHNR and CDR2 FQNEAQ (reference sequence). The CDR3 is CASSLEGGYLAGYTF.

This rearrangement joins TRBV9 to TRBJ2-1; the D call of TRBD1 rests on TCRdb alone, since no DNA is present to check it. Germline CDR1 reads SGDLS; CDR2 reads YYNGEE. The CDR3 covers 15 residues. The CDR3 sequence is CASSIQGAPGNEQFF. The full variable domain, rest sourced from reference TRBV9 and TRBJ2-1, is DSGVTQTPKHLITATGQRVTLRCSPRSGDLSVYWYQQSLDQGLQFLIQYYNGEERAKGNILERFSAQQFPDLHSELNLSSLELGDSALYFCASSIQGAPGNEQFFGPGTRLTVL.

The chain links TRBV29-1 to TRBJ1-1. CDR3 length: 13 residues. Germline loops: CDR1 SQVTM, CDR2 ANQGSEA. The CDR3: CSVERRFPTEAFF.

The J gene is TRBJ2-2, the V gene TRBV7-6; TCRdb picks TRBD2, but there is no DNA to check that call. There are 16 residues in the CDR3. Looked up from germline, CDR1 is SGHVS and CDR2 is FNYEAQ. CDR3: CASSLHLGPGTGELFF.

The chain uses TRBV28 and TRBJ2-1; absent DNA, TCRdb's TRBD1 call cannot be checked. CDR1 MDHEN and CDR2 SYDVKM come from the germline V gene. The CDR3 is made up of 13 amino acids. The chain's CDR3 is CASTPSSYNEQFF.

This chain uses TRBV5-1 with TRBJ1-1; the D call of TRBD1 rests on TCRdb alone, since no DNA is present to check it. CDR3 length: 20 amino acids. Germline CDR1 is SGHRS and CDR2 is YFSETQ. CDR3 in amino acids: CASSWTGGRGKGRGNTEAFF.

This chain uses TRBV9 with TRBJ1-2; checking the TCRdb D call of TRBD1 is not possible without DNA. Germline values: CDR1 SGDLS, CDR2 YYNGEE. The CDR3 spans 12 residues. CDR3 residues: CASRTQELGYTF.

The chain carries TRBV3-1 and TRBJ2-3; the TCRdb D gene call, TRBD1, has no DNA to confirm it. Germline CDR1 reads LGHDT; CDR2 reads YNNKEL (reference sequence). CDR3 length equals 14 residues. The CDR3 region is CASSPGVETDTQYF.